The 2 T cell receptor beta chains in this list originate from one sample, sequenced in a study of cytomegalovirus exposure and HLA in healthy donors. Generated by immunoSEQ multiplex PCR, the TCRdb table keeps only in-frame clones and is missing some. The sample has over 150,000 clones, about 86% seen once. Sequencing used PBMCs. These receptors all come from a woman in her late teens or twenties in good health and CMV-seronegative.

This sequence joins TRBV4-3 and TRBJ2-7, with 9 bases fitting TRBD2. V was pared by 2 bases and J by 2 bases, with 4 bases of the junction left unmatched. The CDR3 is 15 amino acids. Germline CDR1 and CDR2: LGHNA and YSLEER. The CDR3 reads CASSQSSGSPYEQYF. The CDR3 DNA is TGCGCCAGCAGCCAAAGTAGCGGGAGCCCCTACGAGCAGTACTTC.

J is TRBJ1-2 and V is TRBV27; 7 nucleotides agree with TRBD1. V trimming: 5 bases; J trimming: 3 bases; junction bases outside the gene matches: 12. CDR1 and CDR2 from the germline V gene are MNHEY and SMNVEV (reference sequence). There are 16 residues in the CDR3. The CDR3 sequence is CASSHTQGQTYYGYTF. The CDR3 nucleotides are TGTGCCAGCAGTCACACCCAGGGACAGACCTACTATGGCTACACCTTC.